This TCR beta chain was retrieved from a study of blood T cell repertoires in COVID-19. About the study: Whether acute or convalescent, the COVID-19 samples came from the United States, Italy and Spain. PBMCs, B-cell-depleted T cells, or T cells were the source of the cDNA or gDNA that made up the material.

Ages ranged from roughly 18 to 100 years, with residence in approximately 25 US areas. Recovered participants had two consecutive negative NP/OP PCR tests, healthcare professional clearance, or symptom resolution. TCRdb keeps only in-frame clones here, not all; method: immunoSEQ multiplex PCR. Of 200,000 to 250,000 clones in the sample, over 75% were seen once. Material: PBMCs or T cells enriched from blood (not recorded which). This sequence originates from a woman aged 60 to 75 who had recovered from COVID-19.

In DNA form, the CDR3 reads TGCGCCAGCAGCTTGGATCCAGGGGACACTGAAGCTTTCTTT. Its protein is CASSLDPGDTEAFF. The chain has TRBV5-1 and TRBJ1-1; D is possibly TRBD1 (6 bases). CDR3 length: 14 residues. CDR1 is SGHRS and CDR2 is YFSETQ in the germline V gene. Trimming shortened V by 0 bases and J by 3 bases, and 9 bases separated the two germline ends. Combining the CDR3 with reference TRBV5-1 and TRBJ1-1 gives the whole variable domain KAGVTQTPRYLIKTRGQQVTLSCSPISGHRSVSWYQQTPGQGLQFLFEYFSETQRNKGNFPGRFSGRQFSNSRSEMNVSTLELGDSALYLCASSLDPGDTEAFFGQGTRLTVV.